The 28 T cell receptor beta chains in this list originate from one sample, sequenced in a study of OX40 agonist ivuxolimab in advanced cancers. Libraries were prepared by immunoSEQ multiplex PCR; TCRdb keeps only in-frame clonotypes and omits some of them. The data show 50,000 or so clones, around 88% seen once. The specimen comprised CD4+ or CD8+ T cells sorted from blood, sampled in a trial of the OX40 agonist ivuxolimab. These receptors all stem from an adult with an advanced solid tumor such as melanoma, head and neck, liver or kidney cancer.

The chain links TRBV14 to TRBJ2-3, with TRBD2 matching over 11 bases. The junction had 5 bases not matched to a gene; V was cut back by 0 bases and J by 0 bases. The germline CDR1 and CDR2 sequences are SGHDN and FVKESK. This CDR3 contains 18 residues. The CDR3 DNA is TGTGCCAGCAGCCAAGATTGGGCTAGCGGGGGGAGCACAGATACGCAGTATTTT. Protein sequence: CASSQDWASGGSTDTQYF.

The CDR3 DNA reads as TGCAGCGTTGAAACCCTTGCAACTAATGAAAAACTGTTTTTT. Amino acid sequence: CSVETLATNEKLFF. The chain has TRBV29-1 and TRBJ1-4, with D uncertain. This CDR3 region has 14 residues. In germline, CDR1 is SQVTM, CDR2 ANQGSEA. V was trimmed by 2 bases and J by 0 bases, leaving 7 bases between them.

The chain combines TRBV6-5 with TRBJ2-2; 11 nucleotides match TRBD2. After removal of 0 bases from V and 6 bases from J, the junction contained 3 bases not matched to a gene. Germline CDR1 and CDR2: MNHEY and SVGAGI. The CDR3 totals 16 residues. For the CDR3, the DNA is TGTGCCAGCAGTTACTCACTAGCGGGAGTCGCCGGGGAGCTGTTTTTT. It codes for CASSYSLAGVAGELFF.

This chain joins TRBV7-8 and TRBJ1-5, with a possible D match to TRBD1 (6 bases). CDR1 and CDR2 (germline): SGHVS, FQNEAQ. Trimming took 3 bases from V and 7 from J, leaving 13 bases between them. The CDR3 spans 14 residues. CDR3 nucleotide sequence: TGTGCCAGCAGCTTTGGGGGCCGGGGACAGCCCCAGCATTTT. As protein: CASSFGGRGQPQHF.

The J gene is TRBJ2-7, the V gene TRBV28, with 8 bases matching TRBD1. Germline values: CDR1 MDHEN, CDR2 SYDVKM. The CDR3 runs to 18 residues. V was clipped by 6 bases and J by 0 bases; unmatched bases: 16. CDR3 bases: TGTGCCAGCAGATCGGACAGGGACCAATTCAGAATCTCCTACGAGCAGTACTTC. Protein product: CASRSDRDQFRISYEQYF.

The chain is built from TRBV6-5 and TRBJ2-7; 9 bases fit TRBD2. The CDR3 spans 15 residues. The V gene's germline CDR1 is MNHEY and CDR2 SVGAGI. V shed 0 bases, J shed 3 bases, and the junction held 3 bases outside the gene matches. CDR3 DNA: TGTGCCAGCAGTTACTCCGGGACTAGCAGCTACGAGCAGTACTTC. Its protein is CASSYSGTSSYEQYF.

The chain joins TRBV2 to TRBJ2-7; 10 nucleotides align to TRBD1. The CDR3 sequence is 15 residues long. V was clipped by 0 bases and J by 9 bases; unmatched bases: 8. Germline CDR1 reads SNHLY; CDR2 reads FYNNEI. CDR3 sequence: CASSEAGRQGAVQYF. For the CDR3, the DNA is TGTGCCAGCAGTGAAGCGGGACGACAGGGGGCGGTGCAGTACTTC.

The chain is built from TRBV11-3 and TRBJ2-1, with 7 bases fitting TRBD1. CDR3 length equals 14 residues. Germline V gene data show CDR1 as SGHNT and CDR2 as YENEEA. The ends lost 4 bases at V and 3 bases at J; junction bases unmatched: 3. The CDR3 nucleotides read TGTGCCAGCAGCTCTCGGACAGGCTACAATGAGCAGTTCTTC. Its protein is CASSSRTGYNEQFF.

This chain connects TRBV29-1 to TRBJ2-2; D is possibly TRBD1 (5 bases). V lost 4 bases and J 2 bases, leaving 11 bases between the germline ends. CDR3 length: 14 amino acids. Germline-derived CDR1 and CDR2 are SQVTM and ANQGSEA. CDR3 loop: CSVVGLLNTGELFF. CDR3 coding DNA: TGCAGCGTTGTGGGGCTACTAAACACCGGGGAGCTGTTTTTT.

This rearrangement joins TRBV19 to TRBJ2-5, with 12 bases lining up with TRBD2. The CDR3 runs 17 residues. V trimming: 4 bases; J trimming: 4 bases; junction bases outside the gene matches: 10. Germline lookup yields CDR1 LNHDA and CDR2 SQIVND (reference sequence). The CDR3 bases are TGTGCCAGTAGTACCAGATCGACTAGCGGGAGTCGAGAGACCCAGTACTTC. This gives the protein CASSTRSTSGSRETQYF.

This sequence joins TRBV27 and TRBJ1-4, with D maybe TRBD1 (6 bases). V lost 3 bases to trimming and J lost 7 bases, with 12 bases between them. The CDR3 has 14 residues. The germline CDR1 and CDR2 sequences are MNHEY and SMNVEV (reference sequence). In DNA form, the CDR3 reads TGTGCCAGCAGTTTTCTCGGACAGTTTGAAAAACTGTTTTTT. It encodes CASSFLGQFEKLFF.

This chain connects TRBV4-1 to TRBJ2-3; D call uncertain. Germline values: CDR1 MGHRA, CDR2 YSYEKL. V lost 6 bases to trimming and J lost 2 bases, with 12 bases between them. This CDR3 comprises 14 residues. The CDR3 nucleotides are TGCGCCAGCAGAAACCGTGGCCCCACAGATACGCAGTATTTT. Encoded protein: CASRNRGPTDTQYF.

This clone has a handful of counts. V gene TRBV29-1 combines with J gene TRBJ2-1; no clear D gene. Germline loops: CDR1 SQVTM, CDR2 ANQGSEA. V shed 7 bases and J shed 6 bases, with 19 bases lying between them. The CDR3 length is 14 residues. In DNA form, the CDR3 reads TGCAGCGCTGTTGAGCCTCCTGCCGTCAATGAGCAGTTCTTC. Its protein is CSAVEPPAVNEQFF.

CDR3 bases: TGTGCCAGCAGCCAAGAAGGGACGAGGCTGCGTGGAAACACCATATATTTT. The encoded protein is CASSQEGTRLRGNTIYF. V is TRBV4-2 and J is TRBJ1-3, with D perhaps TRBD1 (5 bases). CDR3 length: 17 amino acids. Germline V lookup: CDR1 LGHNA, CDR2 YNFKEQ. The V end lost 0 bases, the J end lost 3 bases, and 15 bases lay between the germline ends.

This clone was detected only once. This chain uses TRBV5-1 with TRBJ2-5; 13 bases are a match to TRBD2. There are 17 residues in the CDR3. J lost 5 bases, V lost 4 bases, and 11 bases had no gene match. The germline CDR1 and CDR2 sequences are SGHRS and YFSETQ. The CDR3 protein is CASSTNPPGLAGETQYF. The CDR3 DNA follows: TGCGCCAGCAGCACAAACCCACCGGGACTAGCGGGGGAGACCCAGTACTTC.

With respect to this clone: At one of its ends the junction is not consistent with the germline gene, which may arise from a read error. The J gene is TRBJ2-1, the V gene TRBV18; perhaps TRBD2 as D (6 bases). This CDR3 comprises 13 residues. Looked up from germline, CDR1 is KGHSH and CDR2 is LQKENI. This chain's CDR3 is CASSPGTYNELFF. CDR3 in DNA: TGTGCCAGCTCACCCGGGACTTACAATGAGCTGTTCTTC.

This chain uses TRBV7-8 with TRBJ2-7; TRBD2 matches at 7 bases. The CDR3 totals 15 residues. CDR1 and CDR2 from the germline V gene are SGHVS and FQNEAQ. With 1 base clipped from V and 3 bases from J, the junction kept 6 bases outside the gene matches. The CDR3 DNA reads as TGTGCCAGCAGCTTAGTAGTGGGCGGGGGCTACGAGCAGTACTTC. This encodes CASSLVVGGGYEQYF.

This chain connects TRBV7-8 to TRBJ2-3, with D maybe TRBD1 (7 bases). CDR1 is SGHVS, CDR2 FQNEAQ, per germline. The CDR3 loop spans 16 amino acids. V was cut by 5 bases and J by 0 bases, with 15 bases left in between. CDR3 coding DNA: TGTGCCAGCAGCCAGCGCGGGACAGCTAGCACAGATACGCAGTATTTT. This codes for CASSQRGTASTDTQYF.

The V gene is TRBV10-3, the J gene TRBJ2-1, with 12 positions matching TRBD2. Germline-derived CDR1 and CDR2 are ENHRY and SYGVKD. V was pared by 6 bases and J by 7 bases, with 4 bases of the junction left unmatched. CDR3 length equals 14 residues. The DNA of the CDR3 is TGTGCCATCAGCGGGGGACTAGCGGGTAATGAGCAGTTCTTC. This translates into CAISGGLAGNEQFF.

The sample holds one count of this clone. This sequence joins TRBV18 and TRBJ1-2, with unresolved D. CDR1 KGHSH and CDR2 LQKENI come from the germline V gene. Between the trimmed V and J ends, which lost 3 bases and 3 bases, there was a span of 14 bases. The CDR3 contains 15 residues. CDR3 loop: CASSPMTDIYYGYTF. The CDR3 DNA sequence: TGTGCCAGCTCACCCATGACGGATATCTACTATGGCTACACCTTC.

The gene calls are TRBV18 and TRBJ2-4; D call uncertain. Germline V lookup: CDR1 KGHSH, CDR2 LQKENI. Trimming took off 4 bases at V and 2 bases at J, with 6 bases between the two ends. CDR3 length: 13 residues. The CDR3, as DNA: TGTGCCAGCTCACGGGATTCCAAAAACATTCAGTACTTC. Encoded protein: CASSRDSKNIQYF.

V usage is TRBV28 and J usage is TRBJ1-2, with 7 nucleotides matching TRBD1. CDR1 is MDHEN and CDR2 is SYDVKM in the germline V gene. The length of the CDR3 is 14 residues. Trimming cost V 6 bases and J 6 bases; bases outside gene matches: 10. In nucleotides, the CDR3 is TGTGCCAGCAGACGTACAGGGGCTTTTGATGGCTACACCTTC. Translating it yields CASRRTGAFDGYTF.

This chain joins TRBV5-8 and TRBJ1-5, with D uncertain. With 0 bases removed from V and 3 bases from J, the gap between germline ends came to 10 bases. CDR1 is SGHTS, CDR2 YDEGEE, per germline. The CDR3 runs to 15 residues. The CDR3 region is CASSLVGEDNQPQHF. The CDR3 DNA is TGTGCCAGCAGCTTGGTTGGGGAGGACAATCAGCCCCAGCATTTT.

The chain has TRBV10-3 and TRBJ2-6; the match to TRBD1 covers 7 bases. Germline loops: CDR1 ENHRY, CDR2 SYGVKD. The CDR3 has 16 residues. V lost 6 bases and J lost 2; bases outside the gene matches: 7. The CDR3 loop reads CAIRPPTGPGANVLTF. The DNA of the CDR3 is TGTGCCATCAGGCCGCCGACAGGGCCTGGGGCCAACGTCCTGACTTTC.

The chain uses TRBV5-1 and TRBJ2-1, with 10 bases identical to TRBD2. The V gene's germline CDR1 is SGHRS and CDR2 YFSETQ. With 1 base clipped from V and 6 bases from J, the junction kept 4 bases outside the gene matches. The CDR3 has 15 amino acids. The CDR3 DNA is TGCGCCAGCAGCTTGATAGCGGGAGGCCTCAATGAGCAGTTCTTC. This codes for CASSLIAGGLNEQFF. The whole variable domain, remainder taken from reference TRBV5-1 and TRBJ2-1, is KAGVTQTPRYLIKTRGQQVTLSCSPISGHRSVSWYQQTPGQGLQFLFEYFSETQRNKGNFPGRFSGRQFSNSRSEMNVSTLELGDSALYLCASSLIAGGLNEQFFGPGTRLTVL.

This clone was recorded once. The chain combines TRBV5-4 with TRBJ2-5; no definite D call. Between the trimmed V and J ends, which lost 1 base and 3 bases, there was a span of 13 bases. There are 15 residues in the CDR3. Per the germline V gene, CDR1 is SGHNT and CDR2 is YYREEE (reference sequence). The CDR3 region has the DNA TGTGCCAGCAGCTTGTATTTGGCGGCGAAAGAGACCCAGTACTTC. This translates into CASSLYLAAKETQYF.

The V call is TRBV5-1, the J call TRBJ2-7, with a weak D call TRBD2 (5 bases). Germline V gene data show CDR1 as SGHRS and CDR2 as YFSETQ. The CDR3 sequence is 14 residues long. Trimming took off 2 bases at V and 3 bases at J, with 12 bases between the two ends. The CDR3 protein is CASSLRAGNYEQYF. CDR3 coding DNA: TGCGCCAGCAGCTTAAGGGCGGGTAACTACGAGCAGTACTTC.

The V call is TRBV28, the J call TRBJ1-5; 7 bases line up with TRBD1. The ends lost 7 bases at V and 1 base at J; junction bases unmatched: 10. The CDR3 is 16 residues long. CDR1 and CDR2 from the germline V gene are MDHEN and SYDVKM. The CDR3 loop reads CASINRGRSSNQPQHF. CDR3 nucleotide sequence: TGTGCCAGCATAAACAGGGGTAGGTCGAGCAATCAGCCCCAGCATTTT.